Below, one TCR beta chain is given with its context. These data originate in a study of T cell changes during pregnancy in multiple sclerosis. The table came from immunoSEQ multiplex PCR; TCRdb's copy has only in-frame clones and leaves some out. The data show roughly 99,000 clones, roughly 94% seen once. Germline V lookup: CDR1 SGHTA, CDR2 FQGNSA. The CDR3 extends over 14 amino acids. The ends were cut back, 2 bases at V and 10 bases at J, with 15 bases in the middle. This clonotype was obtained from a female donor in good health, enrolled as a control in a pregnancy study. Source: peripheral blood, taken after pregnancy. V and J are TRBV7-2 and TRBJ1-3; D call uncertain. In nucleotides, the CDR3 is TGTGCCAGCAGCTTATCCCAGGAAAGTAAAACCATATATTTT. Its protein is CASSLSQESKTIYF.